The 2 T cell receptor beta chains presented below share a single source sample, sequenced in a study of response to subunit inactivated influenza vaccine. Each CDR3 protein is one row after TCRdb ran MiXCR on the RT-PCR reads. Counted here are about 700,000 distinct CDR3 sequences, approximately 14% occurring once; the ten biggest clones make up less than 9%. The input for sequencing was PBMCs from blood, taken 14 to 15 days before vaccination. The source of these receptors is a man aged 45-65 years who received an inactivated influenza vaccine.

In its sample, this clonotype was seen many times. The chain uses TRBV5-5 and TRBJ2-7, with TRBD1 identical over 8 bases. CDR1 and CDR2 from the germline V gene are SGHKS and YYEKEE (reference sequence). V shed 0 bases and J 3 bases; nucleotides not matched to a gene: 5. This CDR3 region has 15 residues. The DNA of the CDR3 is TGTGCCAGCAGCTTGGCGGGGGACAGGAGCTACGAGCAGTACTTC. Protein sequence: CASSLAGDRSYEQYF.

This clonotype has at least ten counts. The chain links TRBV29-1 to TRBJ2-3, with D maybe TRBD2 (5 bases). The CDR3 runs 14 residues. The germline gives CDR1 SQVTM, CDR2 ANQGSEA. Between the trimmed V and J ends, which lost 3 bases and 6 bases, there was a span of 16 bases. The CDR3 spells CSVDPRLGEDTQYF. CDR3 nucleotide sequence: TGCAGCGTTGACCCCAGGCTCGGGGAGGATACGCAGTATTTT.